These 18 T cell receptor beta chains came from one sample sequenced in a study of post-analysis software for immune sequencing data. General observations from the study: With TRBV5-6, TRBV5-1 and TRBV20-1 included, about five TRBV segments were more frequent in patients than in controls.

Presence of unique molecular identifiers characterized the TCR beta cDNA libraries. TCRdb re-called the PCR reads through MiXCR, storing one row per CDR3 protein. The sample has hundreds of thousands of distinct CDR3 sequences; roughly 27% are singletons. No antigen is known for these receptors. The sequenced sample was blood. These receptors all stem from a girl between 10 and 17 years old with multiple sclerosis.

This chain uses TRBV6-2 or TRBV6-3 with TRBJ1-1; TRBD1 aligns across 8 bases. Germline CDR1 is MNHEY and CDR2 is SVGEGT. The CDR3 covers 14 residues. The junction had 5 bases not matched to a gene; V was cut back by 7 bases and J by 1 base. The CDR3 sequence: CASTKGQENTEAFF. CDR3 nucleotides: TGTGCCAGCACAAAGGGACAGGAGAACACTGAAGCTTTCTTT.

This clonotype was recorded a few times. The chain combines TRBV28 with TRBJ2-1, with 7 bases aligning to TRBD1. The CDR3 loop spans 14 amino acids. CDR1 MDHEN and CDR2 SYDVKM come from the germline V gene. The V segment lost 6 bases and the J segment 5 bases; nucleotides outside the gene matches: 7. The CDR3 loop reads CASRRQGGDNEQFF. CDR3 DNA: TGTGCCAGCAGAAGACAGGGTGGAGACAATGAGCAGTTCTTC.

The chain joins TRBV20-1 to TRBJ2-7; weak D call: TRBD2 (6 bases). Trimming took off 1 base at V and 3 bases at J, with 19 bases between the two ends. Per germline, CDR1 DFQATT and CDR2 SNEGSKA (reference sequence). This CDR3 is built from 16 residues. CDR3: CSARGTPGTGNYEQYF. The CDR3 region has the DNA TGCAGTGCTAGAGGGACTCCCGGGACTGGCAACTACGAGCAGTACTTC.

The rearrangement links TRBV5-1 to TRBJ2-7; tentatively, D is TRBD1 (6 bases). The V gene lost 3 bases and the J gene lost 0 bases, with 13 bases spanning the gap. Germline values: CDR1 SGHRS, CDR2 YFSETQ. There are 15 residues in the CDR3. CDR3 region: CASSSRDISSYEQYF. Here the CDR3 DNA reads TGCGCCAGCAGCTCCCGGGACATCAGCTCCTACGAGCAGTACTTC.

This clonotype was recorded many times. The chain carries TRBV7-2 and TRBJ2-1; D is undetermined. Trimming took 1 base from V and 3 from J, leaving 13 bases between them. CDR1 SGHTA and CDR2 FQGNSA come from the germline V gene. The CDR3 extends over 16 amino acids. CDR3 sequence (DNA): TGTGCCAGCAGCTTAGTCCCAGCCCCCGGCTACAATGAGCAGTTCTTC. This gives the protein CASSLVPAPGYNEQFF.

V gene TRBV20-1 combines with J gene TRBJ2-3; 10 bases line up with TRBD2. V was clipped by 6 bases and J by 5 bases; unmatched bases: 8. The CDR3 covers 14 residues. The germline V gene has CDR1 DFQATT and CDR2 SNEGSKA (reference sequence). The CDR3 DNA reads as TGCAGTGCAACGGAGCGGGGGGGCAGAGATACGCAGTATTTT. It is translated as CSATERGGRDTQYF.

The CDR3 sequence: CASSVRVASGRDEQFF. The CDR3 DNA follows: TGTGCCAGCAGCGTAAGGGTGGCTAGCGGGAGAGATGAGCAGTTCTTC. The rearrangement uses TRBV9 and TRBJ2-1, with TRBD2 matching over 10 bases. J was trimmed by 8 bases and V by 1 base; bases with no gene match: 9. This CDR3 has 16 residues. CDR1 SGDLS and CDR2 YYNGEE come from the germline V gene.

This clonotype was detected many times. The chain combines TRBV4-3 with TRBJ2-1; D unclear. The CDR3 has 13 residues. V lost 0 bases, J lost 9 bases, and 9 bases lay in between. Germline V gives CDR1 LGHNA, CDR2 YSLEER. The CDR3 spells CASSQDWSSEQFF. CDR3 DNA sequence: TGCGCCAGCAGCCAAGATTGGTCTAGTGAGCAGTTCTTC.

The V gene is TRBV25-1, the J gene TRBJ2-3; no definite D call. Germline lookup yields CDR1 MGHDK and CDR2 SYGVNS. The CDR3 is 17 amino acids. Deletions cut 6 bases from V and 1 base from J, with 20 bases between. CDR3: CASSKTFSAYGTDTQYF. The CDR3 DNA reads TGTGCCAGCAGCAAGACCTTTTCAGCCTACGGCACAGATACGCAGTATTTT.

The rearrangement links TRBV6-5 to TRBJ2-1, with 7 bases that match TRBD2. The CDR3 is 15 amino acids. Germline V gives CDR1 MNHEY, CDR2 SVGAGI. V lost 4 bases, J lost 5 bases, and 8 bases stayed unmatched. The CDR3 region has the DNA TGTGCCAGCAGTTGGGGACTACCCAACGACAATGAGCAGTTCTTC. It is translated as CASSWGLPNDNEQFF.

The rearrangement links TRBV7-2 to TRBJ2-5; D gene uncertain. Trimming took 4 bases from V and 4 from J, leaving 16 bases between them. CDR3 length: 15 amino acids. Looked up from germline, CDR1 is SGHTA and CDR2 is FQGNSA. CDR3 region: CASSSQIFLGETQYF. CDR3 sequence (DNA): TGTGCCAGCAGCTCGCAGATTTTTTTGGGAGAGACCCAGTACTTC.

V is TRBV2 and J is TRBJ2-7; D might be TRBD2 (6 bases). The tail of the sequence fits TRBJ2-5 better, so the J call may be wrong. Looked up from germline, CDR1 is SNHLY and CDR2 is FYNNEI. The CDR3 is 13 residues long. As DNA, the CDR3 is TGTGCCAGCAGCGGGCTAGCGTTTGAGACCCAGTACTTC. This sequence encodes CASSGLAFETQYF.

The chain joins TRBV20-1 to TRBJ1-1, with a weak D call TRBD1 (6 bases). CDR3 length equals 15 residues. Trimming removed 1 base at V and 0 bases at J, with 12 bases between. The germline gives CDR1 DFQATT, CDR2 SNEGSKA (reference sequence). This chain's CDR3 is CSARGLGGLNTEAFF. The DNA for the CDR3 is TGCAGTGCTAGAGGCCTCGGGGGGCTGAACACTGAAGCTTTCTTT.

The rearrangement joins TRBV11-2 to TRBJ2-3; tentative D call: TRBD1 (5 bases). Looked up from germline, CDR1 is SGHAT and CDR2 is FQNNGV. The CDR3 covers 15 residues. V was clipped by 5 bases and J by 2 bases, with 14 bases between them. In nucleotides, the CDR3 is TGTGCCAGCAGCCTCGCCCAGGGATACACAGATACGCAGTATTTT. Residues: CASSLAQGYTDTQYF.

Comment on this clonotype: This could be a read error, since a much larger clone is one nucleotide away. The CDR3 loop is CASRLASDYEQYF. The CDR3, as DNA: TGCGCCAGCAGGTTAGCTAGCGACTACGAGCAGTACTTC. This chain connects TRBV5-1 to TRBJ2-7, with a weak D call TRBD2 (6 bases). Deletions cut 5 bases from V and 3 bases from J, with 12 bases between. Germline lookup yields CDR1 SGHRS and CDR2 YFSETQ. The CDR3 spans 13 residues.

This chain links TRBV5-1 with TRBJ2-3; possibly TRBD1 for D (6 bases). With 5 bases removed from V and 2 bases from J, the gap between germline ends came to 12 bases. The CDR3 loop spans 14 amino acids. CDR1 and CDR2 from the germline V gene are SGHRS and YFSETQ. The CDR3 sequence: CASRLDRATDTQYF. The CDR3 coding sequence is TGCGCCAGCAGGCTGGACAGAGCCACAGATACGCAGTATTTT.

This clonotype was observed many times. The CDR3 loop reads CASSSGLAGGYEQYF. Here the CDR3 DNA reads TGTGCCAGCAGTTCCGGACTAGCGGGAGGCTACGAGCAGTACTTC. J is TRBJ2-7 and V is TRBV7-8, with 14 positions matching TRBD2. Germline V lookup: CDR1 SGHVS, CDR2 FQNEAQ. CDR3 size: 15 residues. After removal of 6 bases from V and 3 bases from J, the junction contained 4 bases not matched to a gene.

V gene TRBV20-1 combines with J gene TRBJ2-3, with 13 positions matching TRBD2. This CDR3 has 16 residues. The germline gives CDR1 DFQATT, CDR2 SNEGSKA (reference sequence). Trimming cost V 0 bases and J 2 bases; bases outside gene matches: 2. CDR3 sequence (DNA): TGCAGTGCTAGAGAACTAGCGGGAGGGCCCACAGATACGCAGTATTTT. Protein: CSARELAGGPTDTQYF.